These 5 T cell receptor beta chains were all obtained from the same sample, sequenced in a study of T cell changes during pregnancy in multiple sclerosis. The assay was immunoSEQ multiplex PCR, and TCRdb's table has in-frame clones only and misses some. The sample lists 40,000 to 50,000 clones; approximately 89% were seen once. The source was CD4+ T cells from peripheral blood mononuclear cells, collected in the first trimester of pregnancy. The receptors come from a female donor with multiple sclerosis, enrolled in a pregnancy study.

The chain employs TRBV5-1 and TRBJ1-2; 7 positions match TRBD1. J was trimmed by 4 bases and V by 3 bases; bases with no gene match: 12. Germline CDR1 and CDR2: SGHRS and YFSETQ. CDR3 length equals 16 residues. As DNA, the CDR3 is TGCGCCAGCAGCTCTGGACTAATCCGGGACAGCTATGGCTACACCTTC. Amino acids: CASSSGLIRDSYGYTF.

This clone has just one count. This rearrangement joins TRBV5-6 to TRBJ2-3; TRBD2 is a possible D gene (6 bases). The V and J ends lost 3 bases and 9 bases respectively, with 11 bases between them. Germline lookup yields CDR1 SGHDT and CDR2 YYEEEE. The CDR3 loop spans 12 amino acids. CDR3 in DNA: TGTGCCAGCAGCTCGGTGGGGGGAACGCAGTATTTT. Amino acid sequence: CASSSVGGTQYF. The complete variable domain, with remaining parts taken from reference TRBV5-6 and TRBJ2-3, reads DAGVTQSPTHLIKTRGQQVTLRCSPKSGHDTVSWYQQALGQGPQFIFQYYEEEERQRGNFPDRFSGHQFPNYSSELNVNALLLGDSALYLCASSSVGGTQYFGPGTRLTVL.

The V call is TRBV5-4, the J call TRBJ1-1; the match to TRBD1 covers 7 bases. CDR3 length equals 14 residues. Trimming cost V 4 bases and J 1 base; bases outside gene matches: 4. Germline loops: CDR1 SGHNT, CDR2 YYREEE (reference sequence). CDR3 in amino acids: CASSPGQKNTEAFF. CDR3 nucleotide sequence: TGTGCCAGCAGCCCGGGACAGAAGAACACTGAAGCTTTCTTT.

The chain carries TRBV28 and TRBJ1-2; D remains ambiguous. The V end was cut by 3 bases, the J end by 0 bases, with 8 bases between. This CDR3 is 14 amino acids long. Germline V lookup: CDR1 MDHEN, CDR2 SYDVKM. The CDR3 nucleotides read TGTGCCAGCAGTTTTGAAACTTCTAACTATGGCTACACCTTC. Translated, it gives CASSFETSNYGYTF.

V gene TRBV18 combines with J gene TRBJ1-4; TRBD1 agrees at 8 bases. Germline values: CDR1 KGHSH, CDR2 LQKENI. With 2 bases clipped from V and 7 bases from J, the junction kept 0 bases outside the gene matches. The CDR3 has 13 amino acids. The CDR3 loop reads CASSPGQGEKLFF. Written as DNA, the CDR3 is TGTGCCAGCTCACCAGGACAGGGTGAAAAACTGTTTTTT.